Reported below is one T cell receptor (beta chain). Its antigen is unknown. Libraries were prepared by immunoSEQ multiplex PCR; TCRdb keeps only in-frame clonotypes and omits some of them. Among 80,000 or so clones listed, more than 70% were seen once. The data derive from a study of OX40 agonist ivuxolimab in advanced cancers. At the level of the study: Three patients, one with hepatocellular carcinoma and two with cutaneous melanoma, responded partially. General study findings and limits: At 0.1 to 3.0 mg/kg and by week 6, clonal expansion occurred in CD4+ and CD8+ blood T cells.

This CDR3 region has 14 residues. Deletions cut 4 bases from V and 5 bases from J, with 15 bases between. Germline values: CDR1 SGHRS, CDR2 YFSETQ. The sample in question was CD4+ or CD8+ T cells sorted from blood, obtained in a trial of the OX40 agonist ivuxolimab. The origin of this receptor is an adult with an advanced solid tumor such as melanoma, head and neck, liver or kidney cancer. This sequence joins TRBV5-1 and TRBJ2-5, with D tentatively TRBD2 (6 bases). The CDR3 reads CASSLIPGEETQYF. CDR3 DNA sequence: TGCGCCAGCAGCCTAATCCCGGGGGAGGAGACCCAGTACTTC.